This entry features one T cell receptor (beta chain) sequence. Its antigen is unknown. No per-base quality is available; no much larger clone lies one base away. This entry comes from a study of cytomegalovirus exposure and HLA in healthy donors (dated by TCRdb to 2015 to 2018). About the investigation overall: An earlier analysis of several hundred of the donors reported approximately 260 Gb of sequence data and around 120 million unique TCR beta sequences obtained from about 180 million T cells. Roughly 300 gigabases of sequencing data and tens of millions of unique TCR sequences were included in an early release covering 550 to 650 HLA-typed donors. Because of strong linkage in the cohort, roughly 5 DR-DQ haplotypes were treated as single units for association and clustering. Every repertoire in the discovery cohort had been generated on one and the same sequencing platform. A later genetic analysis took genome-wide SNP genotypes for about 55% of the 666 donors and used that subset as a discovery cohort. A later analysis re-analyzed previously published TCR beta repertoires from hundreds of donors and added high-resolution HLA genotyping to study TCR occurrence patterns. The T cell repertoires of several hundred subjects were profiled by immunosequencing and related to cytomegalovirus serostatus. The study combined high-throughput TCR immunosequencing, statistical association of individual TCRs with disease status, and machine learning to predict cytomegalovirus infection status. A separate validation cohort of roughly 110 different subjects was used in addition to the roughly 700-subject first cohort. Class I and class II HLA loci were covered by the typing at four-digit resolution. An earlier analysis of approximately 500 of the donors applied high-throughput TCR beta sequencing to assess whether each TCR beta V gene segment acted as functional or pseudogenic. Donor age, sex, ethnicity and CMV serostatus were collected together with the repertoire data. The aim of the study was to test whether cataloging public T cell receptors could identify signatures of past pathogen exposure. Of the 300 to 500 genotyped donors, more than 75% were placed in the genetic ancestry cluster associated with self-reported Caucasian donors. Rather than drawing on any new phenotypic data, the later analysis identified candidate immune exposures from TCR beta sequences and the way those sequences occurred across donors. Typing coverage varied by locus: about 629-630 donors for A, B, C, DRB1 and DQB1; roughly 510 for DQA1; 600 to 610 for DPA1; roughly 470 for DPB1. On average, around 200,000 unique TCR beta nucleotide sequences were sequenced per donor among 398 genotyped donors of the cohort, with 15% to 20% of those sequences being non-productive. General study outcomes and caveats: Three of the identified cytomegalovirus-associated TCR beta chains were confirmed in vitro to be specific for cytomegalovirus antigens. Only TCR beta chains were sequenced in this cohort, and the absence of alpha or paired-chain data limited detectable features. In a later analysis, HLA-associated TCR beta chains showed more clonal expansion and lower generation probabilities than non-associated chains that were equally common. A total of roughly 160 TCR beta chains were listed by the study as associated with cytomegalovirus. Immune exposure information for the cohort was limited to CMV serostatus. The presence/absence analyses assumed that sequencing depth was roughly uniform across donors, and that assumption may not be true. The 87-base-pair reads could not distinguish some IMGT-functional V segments, including TRBV6-2 and TRBV6-3, so those segments were excluded. In a later analysis, TCR association rates were found to vary across HLA loci, with the most associated TCRs seen for DRB1 alleles and the fewest for HLA-C alleles. A further reported finding was that TCR beta sequences accurately predicted the HLA-A and HLA-B alleles for most subjects in the first cohort. Cytomegalovirus status was reported to be diagnosed by the classifier with high specificity and sensitivity in both the original and validation cohorts. HLA typing was unavailable for some donors at each locus, so association tests used only the typed subset. According to a later analysis, parvovirus B19, influenza, CMV and Epstein-Barr virus appeared linked to several top co-occurrence clusters. A later genetic analysis reported fewer N-insertions in productive TCRs among donors in an Asian-associated ancestry cluster than the roughly 620-donor mean. An earlier analysis of some 560 of the donors showed that most TCR beta V segments appeared in productive rearrangements either about 87% or about 30% of the time, which broadly matched IMGT annotations. When HLA alleles, especially DR and DQ, strongly co-occurred, TCR associations were difficult to assign to individual alleles. A group of highly shared sequence variants was considered likely to be a technical artifact of the sequencing pipeline. Correlated functional status among segregating V segments might reflect linkage disequilibrium, but an unknown experimental factor could not be ruled out. The authors suggested that the approach could potentially be extended to other disease states and immunological phenotypes. A later genetic analysis associated a missense DCLRE1C variant with V-gene and J-gene trimming of TCR beta chains, and an independent cohort replicated the association. At a false discovery rate of 0.05, a later analysis linked some 17,000 TCR beta sequences to specific HLA alleles. While some public TCRs were present in many individuals, most TCR sequences turned up only very rarely across donors. The earlier analysis of 587 of the donors excluded fewer than 20 rarely observed V segments, including chromosome 9 orphons, because counts were too low. Most CMV-associated TCR beta chains appeared to be HLA-restricted in a later analysis, and the HLA associations seemed to be driven largely by CMV exposure.

From its cysteine to its phenylalanine, the CDR3 spans 13 amino acids. The read is trimmed to its CDR3 DNA, 39 bases read in frame from base 1. Trimming costs V 0 bases and J 5 bases, and their ends lie 8 bases apart. As encoded in the germline V gene, CDR1 is MDHEN while CDR2 is SYDVKM. The cohort consisted of approximately 690 healthy bone marrow donors. All cohort members were sampled while nominally healthy, although unrecorded immune exposures were likely present. CMV serostatus was recorded as positive for around 300 and negative for about half of the 666 cohort members, whereas no CMV serostatus was recorded for the donor in question. A peripheral blood sample was provided by each donor, and peripheral blood mononuclear cells were used for TCR beta sequencing. Genomic DNA extraction from the blood cell samples was performed with the Qiagen DNeasy Blood Extraction Kit. Library method: the immunoSEQ multiplex PCR assay. For the multiplex PCR, a mixture combining 60 forward primers for TCR Vbeta segments and 13 reverse primers for TCR Jbeta segments was used. The CDR3 region of rearranged TCR beta genes was amplified from genomic DNA with a multiplex PCR assay. Amplified TCR beta libraries were sequenced as 87-base-pair reads on the Illumina HiSeq System. The source study handled its data this way. In a later analysis, tens of millions of unique TCR beta chains were counted across the roughly 610 repertoires, and around 10 million of these chains were shared by at least two donors. A nearest-neighbor algorithm error-corrected the raw reads and collapsed the reads into unique sequences, merging closely related sequences to remove PCR and sequencing errors. V, D and J gene segments were assigned by aligning CDR3 sequences to IMGT reference sequences. For a sequence to be retained, a match of at least six nucleotides was required to both a V gene segment and a J gene segment. A rearrangement was called productive if the CDR3 had no stop codons and remained in frame with V and J, and every other rearrangement was called non-productive. CDR3 was defined according to IMGT convention as the region running from the second conserved V-encoded cysteine to the conserved J-encoded phenylalanine. The earlier analysis of about 560 of the donors excluded any sequence lacking an unambiguous match to a single V gene segment. An earlier analysis of fewer than 650 of the donors classified V segments as functional when productive rearrangements were above 56.7% and as segregating when the standard deviation between donors was above 5%. A statistical classification framework was built for diagnosing cytomegalovirus status from the catalog of TCR beta chain sequences. A later analysis assigned V and J genes by comparing TCR nucleotide sequences with IMGT/GENE-DB human TR gene sequences. Using the TCRdist pipeline, a later analysis assigned CDR3 sequences along with most-parsimonious VDJ recombination scenarios. In a later analysis, every TCR beta chain was defined by the combination of its CDR3 amino acid sequence and its V-gene family, and reads without a unique V-gene family were dropped. In a later analysis, 500 to 650 highly shared, low-generation-probability nucleotide sequences were removed to address suspected cross-contamination and a sequencing artifact. For each public chain, a later analysis derived a clonal expansion index from normalized ranks of inferred template counts within each repertoire. In a later analysis, generation probabilities were computed using a VDJ recombination model fitted to out-of-frame rearrangements, and the results were checked against IGoR. In a later analysis, TCR-TCR, TCR-HLA and TCR-CMV co-occurrence was scored with hypergeometric tests, and a repertoire-size bias correction was applied to TCR pairs. In a later analysis, false discovery rates were estimated by permuting HLA or CMV assignments 20 times. In a later analysis, co-occurring TCRs were grouped with DBSCAN, and TCRdist sequence similarity was added when clustering was performed within HLA-allele-positive subsets. Repertoires with fewer than 30,000 or more than 120,000 public chains, plus five repertoires with anomalous nucleotide sharing, were excluded from co-occurrence clustering. TCRdb mirrors the immuneACCESS table, restricted to in-frame sequences. Some clones are absent from its copies; in checked studies, under half trace to an unresolved V gene, and the reason for the others is unknown. V, J and clone size were drawn from that table, and D and trimming were deduced from the DNA. The sample table holds under 200,000 clones, of which 75% to 90% were seen once. About 1.9% of the sample belongs to the ten largest clones.

Source material: PBMCs. The sequence joins TRBV28 to TRBJ2-7; D gene: possibly TRBD1, on 5 matching bases. The receptor comes from a human donor in good health. The CDR3 has the sequence CASSLWGLHEQYF. The nucleotides are TGTGCCAGCAGTTTATGGGGGCTCCACGAGCAGTACTTC.